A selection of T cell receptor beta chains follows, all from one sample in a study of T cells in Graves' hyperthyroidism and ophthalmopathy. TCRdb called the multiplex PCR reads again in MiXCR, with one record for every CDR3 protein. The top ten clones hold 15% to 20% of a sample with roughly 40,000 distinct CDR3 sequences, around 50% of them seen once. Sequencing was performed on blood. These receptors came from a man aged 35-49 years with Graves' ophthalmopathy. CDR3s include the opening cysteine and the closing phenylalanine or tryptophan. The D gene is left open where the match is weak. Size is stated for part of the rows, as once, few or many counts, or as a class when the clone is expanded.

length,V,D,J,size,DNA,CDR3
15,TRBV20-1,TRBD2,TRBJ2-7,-,TGCAGTGCTTCCGTAGGGACTAGCGGGAGAAACGAGCAGTACTTC,CSASVGTSGRNEQYF
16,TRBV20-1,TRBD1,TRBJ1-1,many,TGCAGTGCTAGAAGGACAGGGGGCTGGGTGAACACTGAAGCTTTCTTT,CSARRTGGWVNTEAFF
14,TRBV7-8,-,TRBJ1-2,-,TGTGCCAGCAGCCCCCGTACGGTCTCCTATGGCTACACCTTC,CASSPRTVSYGYTF
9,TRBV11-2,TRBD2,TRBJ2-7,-,TGTGCCAGCAGCTTGACGGGGGGCTTC,CASSLTGGF
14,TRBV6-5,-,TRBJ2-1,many,TGTGCCAGCAGAGAAGAGGGGGTAGGGTATGAGCAGTTCTTC,CASREEGVGYEQFF
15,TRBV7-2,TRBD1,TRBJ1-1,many,TGTGCCAGCAACCCGAGGACAGGGGGGACCACTGAAGCTTTCTTT,CASNPRTGGTTEAFF
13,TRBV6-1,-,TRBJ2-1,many,TGTGCCAGCAGTGAATTAAGGGGACGTGAGCAGTTCTTC,CASSELRGREQFF
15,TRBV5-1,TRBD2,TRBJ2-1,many,TGCGCCAGCAGCCAACTAGCGGGGGGCGATAATGAGCAGTTCTTC,CASSQLAGGDNEQFF
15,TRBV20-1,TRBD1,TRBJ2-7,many,TGCAGTGCCATTCCGGAGGACAGGGGAATATACGAGCAGTACTTC,CSAIPEDRGIYEQYF
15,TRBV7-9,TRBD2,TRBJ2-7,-,TGTGCCAGCAGCCCGGAACTAGCGGGAGTTCGAGAGCAGTACTTC,CASSPELAGVREQYF
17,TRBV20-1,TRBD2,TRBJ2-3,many,TGCAGTGCTCGGACTAGCGGGAGGGAGCTCAGGCCAGATACGCAGTATTTT,CSARTSGRELRPDTQYF
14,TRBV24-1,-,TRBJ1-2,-,TGTGCCACCAGTGACCGTGGACTGCCTCGTGGCTACACCTTC,CATSDRGLPRGYTF
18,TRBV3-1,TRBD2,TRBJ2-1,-,TGTGCCAGCAGCCAAGATAGGGTTAGGGCTAGCGGGACGAATGAGCAGTTCTTC,CASSQDRVRASGTNEQFF
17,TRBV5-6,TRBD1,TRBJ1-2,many,TGTGCCAGCAGCTTGAAGGGACAGGGGGGAGGAAACTATGGCTACACCTTC,CASSLKGQGGGNYGYTF
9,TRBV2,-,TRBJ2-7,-,TGTGCCAGCAGGGGTGAGCAGTACTTC,CASRGEQYF
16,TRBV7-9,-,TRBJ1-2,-,TGTGCCAGCAGCTTAAATACAGGGCGACGGGAAGTTGGCTACACCTTC,CASSLNTGRREVGYTF
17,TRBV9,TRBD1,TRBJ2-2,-,TGTGCCAGCAGCGTAGAGACAGGGGCAACGAACACCGGGGAGCTGTTTTTT,CASSVETGATNTGELFF
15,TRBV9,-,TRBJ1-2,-,TGTGCCAGCAACCCAGACAGGAGAGCTAACTATGACTACACCTTC,CASNPDRRANYDYTF
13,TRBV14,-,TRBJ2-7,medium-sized,TGTGCCAGCAGTCTAAGGTATGGGACCGAGCAGTACTTC,CASSLRYGTEQYF
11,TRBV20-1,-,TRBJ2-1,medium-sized,TGCAGTGGGGACAACTACAATGAGCAGTTCTTC,CSGDNYNEQFF
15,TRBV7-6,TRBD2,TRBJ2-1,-,TGTGCCAGCAGCCTTACTCAGCGGGAGTTGAATGAGCAGTTCTTC,CASSLTQRELNEQFF
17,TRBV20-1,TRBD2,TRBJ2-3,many,TGCAGTGCTAGAAGGACTAGCGGAGTTCCTAGCACAGATACGCAGTATTTT,CSARRTSGVPSTDTQYF
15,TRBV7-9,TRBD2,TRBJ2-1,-,TGTGCCAGCAGCGAAGGACTAGCGGGGGACAATGAGCAGTTCTTC,CASSEGLAGDNEQFF
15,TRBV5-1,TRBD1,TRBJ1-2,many,TGCGCCAGCAGCTTGGATTCAGGGGGCTTCTATGGCTACACCTTC,CASSLDSGGFYGYTF
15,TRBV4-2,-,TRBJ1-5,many,TGTGCCAGCAGCCCGCGGGACGGCCACAATCAGCCCCAGCATTTT,CASSPRDGHNQPQHF
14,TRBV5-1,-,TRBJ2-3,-,TGCGCCAGCAGCGGAACAGGGTCGGGGAATGAGCAGTATTTT,CASSGTGSGNEQYF
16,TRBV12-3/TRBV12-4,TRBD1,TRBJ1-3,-,TGTGCCAGCGCTCCAAACAGGGGGCGCAGGGGAAACACCATATATTTT,CASAPNRGRRGNTIYF
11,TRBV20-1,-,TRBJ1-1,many,TGCAGTGCTAGAGATGAATATAGCGCTTTCTTT,CSARDEYSAFF
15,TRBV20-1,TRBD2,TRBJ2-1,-,TGCAGTGTTGGATCAGGACTAGCGGTCTACAATGAGCAGTTCTTC,CSVGSGLAVYNEQFF
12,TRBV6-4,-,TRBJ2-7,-,TGTGTCAGACCTCGACAGCTCTACGAGCAGTACTTC,CVRPRQLYEQYF
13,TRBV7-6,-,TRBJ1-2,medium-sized,TGTGCCAGCAGCTTAGGCGCAGGGTTCGACTACACCTTC,CASSLGAGFDYTF
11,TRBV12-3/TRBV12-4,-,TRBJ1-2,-,TGTGCCAGCATCGGACGGGGGGGAAACACCTTC,CASIGRGGNTF
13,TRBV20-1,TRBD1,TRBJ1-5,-,TGCAGTGCCAGAGATCAGGACAGGGGGAACGAGCATTTT,CSARDQDRGNEHF
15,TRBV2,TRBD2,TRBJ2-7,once,TGTGCCAGCAGTTACCTTGCGGGGGGATCCTACGAGCAGTACTTC,CASSYLAGGSYEQYF
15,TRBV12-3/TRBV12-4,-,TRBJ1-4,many,TGTGCCAGCAGTCCCGGGGCCCGAACTAATGAAAAACTGTTTTTT,CASSPGARTNEKLFF
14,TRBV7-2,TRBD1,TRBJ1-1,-,TGTGCCAGCAGCCGCCGGGACAGGGTCACTGAAGCTTTCTTT,CASSRRDRVTEAFF
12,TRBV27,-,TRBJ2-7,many,TGTGCCAGCGGGTCTCGGCCCTACGAGCAGTACTTC,CASGSRPYEQYF
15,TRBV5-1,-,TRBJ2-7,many,TGCGCCAGCAGCAACCGGGACGGCGGTTCCTACGAGCAGTACTTC,CASSNRDGGSYEQYF
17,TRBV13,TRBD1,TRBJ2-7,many,TGTGCCAGCAGCTCCGGAGCCAACAGGGGATTTAGGTACGAGCAGTACTTC,CASSSGANRGFRYEQYF
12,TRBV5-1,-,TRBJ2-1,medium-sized,TGCGCCAGCAGCTCGGGGGCCAAGGAGCAGTTCTTC,CASSSGAKEQFF
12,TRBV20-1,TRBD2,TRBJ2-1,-,TGCAGTGAGCGGGGGGGCTACAATGAGCAGTTCTTC,CSERGGYNEQFF
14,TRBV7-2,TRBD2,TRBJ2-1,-,TGTGCCAGCAGCTCCGGGACTAGCTGGTCCAAGGAGTTCTTC,CASSSGTSWSKEFF
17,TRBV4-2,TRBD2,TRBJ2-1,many,TGTGCCAGCAGCCAAGAACGACTAGCGGGGGGGCAAAATGAGCAGTTCTTC,CASSQERLAGGQNEQFF
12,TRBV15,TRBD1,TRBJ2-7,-,TGTGCCACCGGGACAGGGGGCAACGAGCAGTACTTC,CATGTGGNEQYF
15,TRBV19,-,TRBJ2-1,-,TGTGCCAGTGGGGCTCTGGACAGCTTAGAGAGCGAGCAGTTCTTC,CASGALDSLESEQFF
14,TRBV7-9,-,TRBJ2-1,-,TGTGCCAGCAGCTTAGAAGGGGAGGTGAATGAGCAGTTCTTC,CASSLEGEVNEQFF
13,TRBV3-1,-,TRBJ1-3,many,TGTGCCAGCAGCCAAGAGGGTGGAAACACCATATATTTT,CASSQEGGNTIYF
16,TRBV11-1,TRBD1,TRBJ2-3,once,TGTGCCAGCAGCTTAGGACAGGGGGCACGGCCAGGTACGCAGTATTTT,CASSLGQGARPGTQYF
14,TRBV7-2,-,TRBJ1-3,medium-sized,TGTGCCAGCAGCCGCCGCCGCGTAGATAACACCATATATTTT,CASSRRRVDNTIYF
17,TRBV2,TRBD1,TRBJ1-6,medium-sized,TGTGCCAGCAGTGAAGCGCTTTGGGGGACAGGGAATTCACCCCTCCACTTT,CASSEALWGTGNSPLHF
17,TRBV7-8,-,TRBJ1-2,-,TGTGCCAGCAGTCAGCCCCGAGGTCCTGAACGCACAGGTGGCTACACCTTC,CASSQPRGPERTGGYTF
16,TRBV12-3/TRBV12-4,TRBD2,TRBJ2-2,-,TGTGCCAGCAGTTTTAAACTAGCGGGGAACACCGGGGAGCTGTCTTGG,CASSFKLAGNTGELSW
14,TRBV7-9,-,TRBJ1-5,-,TGTGCCAGCAGTTCCCCGGGGACCCAGCAGCCCCAGCATTTT,CASSSPGTQQPQHF
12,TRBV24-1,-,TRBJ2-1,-,TGTGCCACCAGTGATTTGGGAGGGGGGCAGTTCTTC,CATSDLGGGQFF